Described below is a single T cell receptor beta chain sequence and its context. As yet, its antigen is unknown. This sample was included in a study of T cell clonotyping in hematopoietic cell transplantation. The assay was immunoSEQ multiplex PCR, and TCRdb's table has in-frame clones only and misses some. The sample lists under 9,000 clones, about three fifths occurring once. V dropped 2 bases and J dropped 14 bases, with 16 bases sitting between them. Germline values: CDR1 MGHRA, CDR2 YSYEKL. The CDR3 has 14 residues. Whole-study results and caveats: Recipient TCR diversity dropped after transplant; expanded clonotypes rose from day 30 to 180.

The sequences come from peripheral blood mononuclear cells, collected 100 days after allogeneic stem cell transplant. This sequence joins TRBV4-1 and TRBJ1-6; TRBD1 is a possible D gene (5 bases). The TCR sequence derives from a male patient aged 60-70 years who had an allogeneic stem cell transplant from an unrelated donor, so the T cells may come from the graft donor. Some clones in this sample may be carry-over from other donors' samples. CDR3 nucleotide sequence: TGCGCCAGCAGCCAAAGTATTGCGGGGCCGGCCCTCCACTTT. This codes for CASSQSIAGPALHF.